The 13 T cell receptor beta chains reported below all come from one sample, sequenced in a study of blood T cell repertoires in COVID-19. TCRdb's copy holds only in-frame clones and misses some; the assay was immunoSEQ multiplex PCR. The top ten hold about 3.5% of the sample, which has fewer than 110,000 clones, more than 80% seen once. Sequencing used peripheral blood. These receptors came from a woman aged 60-70 years with acute or convalescent COVID-19.

V usage is TRBV6-5 and J usage is TRBJ1-2; TRBD1 might be the D (5 bases). The CDR3 runs to 15 residues. V lost 7 bases and J 5 bases, leaving 20 bases between the germline ends. Germline CDR1 MNHEY, CDR2 SVGAGI. The CDR3 protein is CASTTGAVGGYGYTF. The CDR3, as DNA: TGTGCCAGCACCACCGGGGCAGTGGGAGGATATGGCTACACCTTC.

In its sample, this clone was seen once. Here the CDR3 reads CASSPLAGGPSETQYF. In nucleotides, the CDR3 is TGTGCCAGCAGCCCACTAGCGGGAGGGCCGAGCGAGACCCAGTACTTC. The chain couples TRBV7-8 to TRBJ2-5; TRBD2 agrees at 13 bases. CDR3 size: 16 residues. The germline CDR1 and CDR2 sequences are SGHVS and FQNEAQ. V lost 5 bases to trimming and J lost 5 bases; unmatched junction nucleotides: 8.

This chain uses TRBV11-2 with TRBJ1-2; 10 bases line up with TRBD1. Trimming removed 6 bases from V and 6 bases from J; junction bases left unmatched: 4. The length of the CDR3 is 13 residues. Germline loops: CDR1 SGHAT, CDR2 FQNNGV. The CDR3 DNA reads as TGTGCCAGCAGGGGACAGGGGAACCATGGCTACACCTTC. It encodes CASRGQGNHGYTF.

This clone was seen only once. The chain joins TRBV9 to TRBJ2-1, with 7 bases identical to TRBD1. This CDR3 comprises 13 residues. The V gene end was trimmed by 3 bases and the J gene end by 11 bases; junction bases not matched to a gene: 8. CDR1 and CDR2 from the germline V gene are SGDLS and YYNGEE. The CDR3 loop reads CASSGTGTMKQFF. In nucleotides, the CDR3 is TGTGCCAGCAGCGGGACAGGTACAATGAAGCAGTTCTTC.

This clone came up a few times. The rearrangement joins TRBV18 to TRBJ2-1, with D uncertain. The CDR3 totals 13 residues. Germline V CDR1 and CDR2: KGHSH, LQKENI. The V end was cut by 8 bases, the J end by 7 bases, with 15 bases between. Here the CDR3 DNA reads TGTGCCAGCACCAGAGCCGACACAAATGAGCAGTTCTTC. Its protein is CASTRADTNEQFF. Full variable domain (rest looked up from reference TRBV18 and TRBJ2-1): NAGVMQNPRHLVRRRGQEARLRCSPMKGHSHVYWYRQLPEEGLKFMVYLQKENIIDESGMPKERFSAEFPKEGPSILRIQQVVRGDSAAYFCASTRADTNEQFFGPGTRLTVL.

This clone was seen only a few times. The chain couples TRBV12-3 or TRBV12-4 to TRBJ1-2, with D possibly matching TRBD1 (6 bases). This CDR3 is 13 amino acids long. V was trimmed by 6 bases and J by 8 bases, leaving 16 bases between them. Here the CDR3 DNA reads TGTGCCAGCAGCGCCACAGGGTTGGGCGGCTACACCTTC. This sequence encodes CASSATGLGGYTF.

J is TRBJ2-2 and V is TRBV5-1; D is possibly TRBD2 (6 bases). Germline CDR1 reads SGHRS; CDR2 reads YFSETQ. Between the trimmed V and J ends, which lost 0 bases and 1 base, there was a span of 13 bases. CDR3 size: 17 residues. The CDR3 DNA is TGCGCCAGCAGCTTGGGCAGGGCCGGGGGGAACACCGGGGAGCTGTTTTTT. It translates to CASSLGRAGGNTGELFF.

The CDR3 sequence: CASSQEWGEYNEQFF. DNA for the CDR3: TGTGCCAGCAGCCAAGAATGGGGGGAGTACAATGAGCAGTTCTTC. The chain links TRBV4-2 to TRBJ2-1; maybe TRBD2 (6 bases). Looked up from germline, CDR1 is LGHNA and CDR2 is YNFKEQ. The CDR3 totals 15 residues. The V and J ends lost 0 bases and 4 bases respectively, with 10 bases between them.

The chain couples TRBV6-6 to TRBJ1-6; 8 positions match TRBD1. In germline, CDR1 is MNHNY, CDR2 SVGAGI (reference sequence). After removal of 4 bases from V and 7 bases from J, the junction contained 9 bases not matched to a gene. The CDR3 consists of 16 residues. CDR3 amino acids: CASSSRGRTGNSPLHF. As DNA, the CDR3 is TGTGCCAGCAGTTCCAGAGGCCGGACAGGGAATTCACCCCTCCACTTT.

This chain joins TRBV7-8 and TRBJ1-5, with D hard to call. CDR3 size: 16 residues. The V gene lost 1 base and the J gene lost 5 bases, with 15 bases spanning the gap. From germline, CDR1 is SGHVS and CDR2 FQNEAQ. The CDR3 spells CASSLEIANGHQPQHF. Here the CDR3 DNA reads TGTGCCAGCAGCTTAGAGATAGCGAATGGTCATCAGCCCCAGCATTTT. Supplemented by reference TRBV7-8 and TRBJ1-5, the full variable domain reads GAGVSQSPRYKVAKRGQDVALRCDPISGHVSLFWYQQALGQGPEFLTYFQNEAQLDKSGLPSDRFFAERPEGSVSTLKIQRTQQEDSAVYLCASSLEIANGHQPQHFGDGTRLSIL.

The rearrangement links TRBV6-5 to TRBJ1-5, with D possibly being TRBD1 (5 bases). The CDR3 totals 15 residues. V was shortened by 7 bases and J by 4 bases, with 17 bases between the two germline ends. Germline-derived CDR1 and CDR2 are MNHEY and SVGAGI. In DNA, the CDR3 is TGTGCCAGCATCATCGGGGGGTACGGGAATCAGCCCCAGCATTTT. Its protein is CASIIGGYGNQPQHF.

The CDR3 DNA reads TGTGCCAGCAGCCAAGGGCCAGCGGGAGAGTACGAGCAGTACTTC. Its protein product is CASSQGPAGEYEQYF. The chain joins TRBV3-1 (or the pseudogene TRBV3-2) to TRBJ2-7, with TRBD2 identical over 8 bases. The CDR3 contains 15 residues. Germline V CDR1 and CDR2: LGHDT, YNNKEL (reference sequence). The junction had 6 bases not matched to a gene; V was cut back by 1 base and J by 4 bases.

The CDR3 loop is CSVEGGGSINEQFF. CDR3 coding DNA: TGCAGCGTTGAAGGGGGTGGGAGTATTAATGAGCAGTTCTTC. The V gene is TRBV29-1, the J gene TRBJ2-1; tentatively, D is TRBD2 (5 bases). Trimming stripped 1 base from V and 7 bases from J, with 14 bases between. The CDR3 sequence is 14 residues long. Germline values: CDR1 SQVTM, CDR2 ANQGSEA.